A selection of T cell receptor beta chains follows, all from one sample in a study of CD8 T cells in ankylosing spondylitis. TCRdb reprocessed the 5' RACE reads via MiXCR and lists one record per CDR3 protein. The sample shows hundreds of thousands of distinct CDR3 sequences, less than 25% of them seen only once. The sample taken for sequencing was blood, either unsorted or a sorted T cell fraction (not recorded which). These receptors all come from a female donor with ankylosing spondylitis or in good health (not recorded which). Both conserved end residues are part of each CDR3. D genes are given only for firm matches. Only part of the rows carry a size: once, few, many, or a class if the clone is expanded.

V gene	J gene	clone size	D gene	CDR3 DNA	CDR3 protein
TRBV6-1	TRBJ2-5	few	TRBD1	TGTGCCAGCAGGTGGGGGACAGGGCGTCAAGAGACCCAGTACTTC	CASRWGTGRQETQYF
TRBV4-3	TRBJ1-4	.	TRBD1	TGCGCCAGCAGCCAGCCCGGGACAGGGGGCGCAAATGAAAAACTGTTTTTT	CASSQPGTGGANEKLFF
TRBV29-1	TRBJ2-4	.	.	TGCAGCGTTGCAGGAAACCTAGCCAAAAACATTCAGTACTTC	CSVAGNLAKNIQYF
TRBV6-2/TRBV6-3	TRBJ2-1	.	TRBD2	TGTGCCAGCAGTTACTCCCTGAGGGCAGGCCGACGGGAGCGGGAGGGCCCATACAATGAGCAGTTCTTC	CASSYSLRAGRREREGPYNEQFF
TRBV10-3	TRBJ2-5	many	TRBD2	TGTGCCATCAGTGCGAGAGGCGGGGGTCAAGAGACCCAGTACTTC	CAISARGGGQETQYF
TRBV12-3/TRBV12-4	TRBJ1-6	.	.	TGTGCCAGCAGGCAACTAAGCAATTCACCCCTCCACTTT	CASRQLSNSPLHF
TRBV20-1	TRBJ1-1	.	TRBD1	TGCAGTGCTAGTCGGGACAGAGCTTTCTTT	CSASRDRAFF
TRBV15	TRBJ2-2	.	.	TGTGCCACCAGCAGAGATTTGGGCAGGGTTGGCGGGGAGCTGTTTTTT	CATSRDLGRVGGELFF
TRBV6-5	TRBJ2-7	few	.	TGTGCCAGCAGTACCAAGAGGGGGAGCGAGCAGTACTTC	CASSTKRGSEQYF
TRBV20-1	TRBJ2-3	once	TRBD1	TGCAGTGCTAGCAGGGGGACAGGGTTACTAGCATTAGATACGCAGTATTTT	CSASRGTGLLALDTQYF
TRBV5-1	TRBJ1-1	many	.	TGCGCCAGCAGCTTGAGGGAGAACACTGAAGCTTTCTTT	CASSLRENTEAFF
TRBV7-6	TRBJ2-1	.	.	TGTGCCAGCAGCTTCGGCGCTACCTACAATGAGCAGTTCTTC	CASSFGATYNEQFF